This paragraph reports one T cell receptor beta chain. This sample is drawn from a study of blood T cell repertoires in COVID-19. The wider study: Samples of COVID-19 (acute and convalescent) were obtained from the United States, Italy and Spain.

In the authors' workflow: Amplification of reference gene primers was used by the study to estimate nucleated cell counts. Data came from immunoSEQ multiplex PCR; TCRdb stores just in-frame clones and leaves some out. V, J and clone size derive from that table, while D and trimming were established from the DNA sequence. The sample contains tens of thousands of clones, around 77% of which appear only once. V was clipped by 10 bases and J by 2 bases, with 11 bases between them. CDR3 length: 12 residues. Germline loops: CDR1 SNHLY, CDR2 FYNNEI. The chain has TRBV2 and TRBJ2-5; possible D gene TRBD1, 5 bases. This receptor was identified in a woman older than 75 with acute or convalescent COVID-19. Sequencing was done on a sample of peripheral blood. CDR3 DNA: TGTGCCAAAAGAGACAGTCAAGAGACCCAGTACTTC. This encodes CAKRDSQETQYF.